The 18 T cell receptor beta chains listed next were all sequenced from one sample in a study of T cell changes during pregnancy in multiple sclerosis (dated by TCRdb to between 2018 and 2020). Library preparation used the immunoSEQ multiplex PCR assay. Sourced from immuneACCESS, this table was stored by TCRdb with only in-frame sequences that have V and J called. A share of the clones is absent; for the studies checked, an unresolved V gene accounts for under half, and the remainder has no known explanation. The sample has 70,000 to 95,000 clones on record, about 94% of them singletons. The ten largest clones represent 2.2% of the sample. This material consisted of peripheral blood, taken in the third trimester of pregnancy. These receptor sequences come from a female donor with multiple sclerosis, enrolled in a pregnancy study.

The CDR3 nucleotides are TGCAGCGTTTATCCCGGGGGTACGCAGTATTTT. The encoded protein is CSVYPGGTQYF. The rearrangement links TRBV29-1 to TRBJ2-3, with D perhaps TRBD2 (6 bases). Deletions cut 5 bases from V and 8 bases from J, with 11 bases between. This CDR3 is built from 11 residues. Looked up from germline, CDR1 is SQVTM and CDR2 is ANQGSEA.

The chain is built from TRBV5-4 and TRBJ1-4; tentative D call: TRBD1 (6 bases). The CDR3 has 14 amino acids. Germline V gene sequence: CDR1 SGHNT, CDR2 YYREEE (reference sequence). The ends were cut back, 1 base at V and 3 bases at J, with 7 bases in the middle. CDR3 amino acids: CASSLTGPNEKLFF. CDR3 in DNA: TGTGCCAGCAGCTTGACAGGGCCTAATGAAAAACTGTTTTTT.

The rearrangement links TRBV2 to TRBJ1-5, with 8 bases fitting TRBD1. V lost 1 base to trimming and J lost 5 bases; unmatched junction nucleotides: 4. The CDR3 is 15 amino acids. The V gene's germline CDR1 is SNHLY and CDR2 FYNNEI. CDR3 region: CASSEGQGNYQPQHF. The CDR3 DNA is TGTGCCAGCAGTGAAGGACAGGGGAATTATCAGCCCCAGCATTTT.

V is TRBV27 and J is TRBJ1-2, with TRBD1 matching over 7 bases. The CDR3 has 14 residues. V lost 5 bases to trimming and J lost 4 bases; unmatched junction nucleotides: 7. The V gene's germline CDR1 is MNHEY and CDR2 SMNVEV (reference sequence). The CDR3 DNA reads TGTGCCAGCAGTAGAGGAGGGGGCGCCTATGGCTACACCTTC. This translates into CASSRGGGAYGYTF.

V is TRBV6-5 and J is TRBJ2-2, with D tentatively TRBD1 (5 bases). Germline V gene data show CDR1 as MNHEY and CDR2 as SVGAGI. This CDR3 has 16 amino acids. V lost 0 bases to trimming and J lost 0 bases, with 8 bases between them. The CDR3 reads CASSYSWTSNTGELFF. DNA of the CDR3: TGTGCCAGCAGTTACTCATGGACATCGAACACCGGGGAGCTGTTTTTT.

The DNA of the CDR3 is TGTGCCAGCAGCAAAGAATCCTGCGGGATCACAGATACGCAGTATTTT. Translated: CASSKESCGITDTQYF. The J gene is TRBJ2-3, the V gene TRBV21-1; the table's TRBD2 call for D was not verified on the DNA. TRBV21-1 has pseudogene status. The CDR3 loop spans 16 amino acids.

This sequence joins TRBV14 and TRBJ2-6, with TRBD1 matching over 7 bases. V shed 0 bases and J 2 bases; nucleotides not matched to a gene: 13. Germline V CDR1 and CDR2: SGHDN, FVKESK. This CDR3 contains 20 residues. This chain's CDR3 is CASSQDRTWTGRAGANVLTF. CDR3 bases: TGTGCCAGCAGCCAAGATAGGACGTGGACAGGTCGAGCTGGGGCCAACGTCCTGACTTTC.

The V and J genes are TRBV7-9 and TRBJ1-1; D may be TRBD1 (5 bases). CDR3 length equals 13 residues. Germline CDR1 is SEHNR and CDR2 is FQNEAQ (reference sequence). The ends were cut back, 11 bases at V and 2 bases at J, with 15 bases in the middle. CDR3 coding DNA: TGTGCCTGGGTTCCCGACAGCAACACTGAAGCTTTCTTT. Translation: CAWVPDSNTEAFF.

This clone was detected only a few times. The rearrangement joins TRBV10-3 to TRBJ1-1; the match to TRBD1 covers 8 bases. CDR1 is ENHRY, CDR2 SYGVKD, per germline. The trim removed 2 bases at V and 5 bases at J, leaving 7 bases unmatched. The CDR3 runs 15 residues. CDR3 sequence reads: CAISESRTGRTEAFF. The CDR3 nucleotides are TGTGCCATCAGTGAGAGCCGGACAGGGAGGACTGAAGCTTTCTTT.

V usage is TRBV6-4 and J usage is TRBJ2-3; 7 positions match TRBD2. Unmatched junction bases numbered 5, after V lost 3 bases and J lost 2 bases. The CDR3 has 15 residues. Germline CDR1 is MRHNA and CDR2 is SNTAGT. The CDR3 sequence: CASSEVAGSTDTQYF. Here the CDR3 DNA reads TGTGCCAGCAGTGAAGTAGCGGGCTCCACAGATACGCAGTATTTT.

The CDR3 region is CASTGTGTGANVLTF. DNA for the CDR3: TGTGCCAGTACCGGGACAGGGACTGGGGCCAACGTCCTGACTTTC. The V and J genes are TRBV2 and TRBJ2-6, with 9 bases fitting TRBD1. Trimming at V came to 9 bases and at J to 2 bases, leaving 5 bases not matched to a gene. The CDR3 loop spans 15 amino acids. Germline V lookup: CDR1 SNHLY, CDR2 FYNNEI.

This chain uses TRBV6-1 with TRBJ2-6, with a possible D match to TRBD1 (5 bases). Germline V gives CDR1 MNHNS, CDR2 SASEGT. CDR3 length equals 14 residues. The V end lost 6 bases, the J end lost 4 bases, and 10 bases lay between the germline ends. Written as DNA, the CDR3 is TGTGCCAGCAGCGCAGGGTTCGGGGCCAACGTCCTGACTTTC. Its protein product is CASSAGFGANVLTF.

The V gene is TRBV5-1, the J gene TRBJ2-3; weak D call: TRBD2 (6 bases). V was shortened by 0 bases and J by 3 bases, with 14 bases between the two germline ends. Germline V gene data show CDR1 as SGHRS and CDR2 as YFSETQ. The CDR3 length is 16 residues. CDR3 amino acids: CASSLVAALGTDTQYF. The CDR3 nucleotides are TGCGCCAGCAGCTTGGTAGCGGCTTTGGGTACAGATACGCAGTATTTT.

The CDR3 DNA reads TGTGCCAGCAGCGTATCTGGCGGGAGCTCCTACAATGAGCAGTTCTTC. It codes for CASSVSGGSSYNEQFF. The chain is built from TRBV9 and TRBJ2-1; 7 bases match TRBD2. CDR3 length: 16 residues. The germline gives CDR1 SGDLS, CDR2 YYNGEE. J lost 0 bases, V lost 1 base, and 4 bases had no gene match.

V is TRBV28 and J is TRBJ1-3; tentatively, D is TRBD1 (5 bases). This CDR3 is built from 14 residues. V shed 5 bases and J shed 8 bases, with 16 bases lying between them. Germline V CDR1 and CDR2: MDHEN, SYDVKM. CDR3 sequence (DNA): TGTGCCAGCAGTCCTCTCCCCCCACAGGACACCATATATTTT. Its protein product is CASSPLPPQDTIYF.

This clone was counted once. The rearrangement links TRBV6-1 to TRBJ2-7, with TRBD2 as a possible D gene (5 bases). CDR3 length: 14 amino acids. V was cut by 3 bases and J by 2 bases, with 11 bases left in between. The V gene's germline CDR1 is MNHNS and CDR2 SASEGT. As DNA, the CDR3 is TGTGCCAGCAGTGATAAGCTAGCTGCCTACGAGCAGTACTTC. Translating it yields CASSDKLAAYEQYF.

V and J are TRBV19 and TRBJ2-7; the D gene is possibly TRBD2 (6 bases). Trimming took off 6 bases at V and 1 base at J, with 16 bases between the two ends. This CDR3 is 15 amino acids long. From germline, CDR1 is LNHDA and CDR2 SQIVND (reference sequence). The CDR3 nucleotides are TGTGCCAGTAGAATCTCCGGGGGAAAATCCTACGAGCAGTACTTC. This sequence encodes CASRISGGKSYEQYF.

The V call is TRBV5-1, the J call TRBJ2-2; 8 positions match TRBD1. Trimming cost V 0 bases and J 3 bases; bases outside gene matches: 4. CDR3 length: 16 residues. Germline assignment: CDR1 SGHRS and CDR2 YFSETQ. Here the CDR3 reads CASSLDRGSDTGELFF. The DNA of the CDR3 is TGCGCCAGCAGCTTGGACAGGGGGAGTGACACCGGGGAGCTGTTTTTT.